What follows is one T cell receptor (beta chain) and its context. CDR3 length: 15 amino acids. Germline trimming cut 4 bases from V and 0 bases from J; bases unmatched to any gene: 7. The germline gives CDR1 SGHRS, CDR2 YFSETQ. Profiling relied on immunoSEQ multiplex PCR, and the TCRdb table lists in-frame clones only, not all of them. Among about 160,000 clones listed, 85% to 95% were seen once. This entry belongs to a study of blood T cell repertoires in COVID-19. The clonotype originates from a man aged 45-60 years with acute or convalescent COVID-19. The chain carries TRBV5-1 and TRBJ2-7, with 7 bases that match TRBD1. Sequenced: peripheral blood. CDR3 region: CASSQGQKVSYEQYF. CDR3 nucleotides: TGCGCCAGCAGCCAGGGACAGAAGGTCTCCTACGAGCAGTACTTC.